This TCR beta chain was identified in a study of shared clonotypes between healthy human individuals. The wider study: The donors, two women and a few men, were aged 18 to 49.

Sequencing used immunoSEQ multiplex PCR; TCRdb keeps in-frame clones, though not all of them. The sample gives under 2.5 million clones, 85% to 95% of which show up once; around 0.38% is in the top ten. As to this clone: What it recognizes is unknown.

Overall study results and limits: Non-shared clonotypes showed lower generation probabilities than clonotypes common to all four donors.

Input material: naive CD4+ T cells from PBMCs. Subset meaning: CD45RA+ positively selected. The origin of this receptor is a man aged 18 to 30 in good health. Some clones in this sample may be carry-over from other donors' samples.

The CDR3 DNA is TGTGCCAGCAGCCCCTCAGGGAGATATAACACCGGGGAGCTGTTTTTT. Translating it yields CASSPSGRYNTGELFF. V usage is TRBV6-6 and J usage is TRBJ2-2, with D perhaps being TRBD1 or TRBD2 (5 bases each). V gave up 6 bases and J gave up 2 bases, with 16 bases separating them. The CDR3 sequence is 16 residues long. Germline assignment: CDR1 MNHNY and CDR2 SVGAGI (reference sequence).